This passage covers 21 T cell receptor beta chains from one sample sequenced in a study of T-cell memory formation after mild COVID-19. In TCRdb, the 5' RACE reads were re-called with MiXCR into one record per CDR3 protein. The table has 400,000 or so distinct CDR3 sequences, 15% to 25% seen once; the top ten hold 7.5% to 10%. The sample consisted of PBMCs or a T cell subset sorted from them (not recorded which). These receptors were taken from an adult woman who had mild COVID-19 (a few samples of this study predate the infection). Cell type and time point are not known.

V is TRBV24-1 and J is TRBJ2-1; TRBD2 aligns across 8 bases. Germline CDR1 KGHDR, CDR2 SFDVKD. This CDR3 is 15 amino acids long. V gave up 7 bases and J gave up 7 bases; unmatched junction bases: 11. CDR3 loop: CATSLSIGGVNEQFF. CDR3 nucleotide sequence: TGTGCCACCAGCCTCTCTATCGGGGGGGTGAATGAGCAGTTCTTC.

This clonotype has a count of ten or more. The rearrangement uses TRBV29-1 and TRBJ1-2; 7 bases line up with TRBD1. Germline CDR1 is SQVTM and CDR2 is ANQGSEA. V lost 6 bases to trimming and J lost 4 bases; unmatched junction nucleotides: 11. This CDR3 is 14 amino acids long. The CDR3 region is CSVTPGGGPYGYTF. Here the CDR3 DNA reads TGCAGCGTGACCCCGGGAGGGGGCCCCTATGGCTACACCTTC.

This clonotype was seen repeatedly, ten times or more. The chain uses TRBV6-5 and TRBJ2-1; 10 nucleotides align to TRBD2. The CDR3 sequence is 15 residues long. Germline V lookup: CDR1 MNHEY, CDR2 SVGAGI. The V and J ends lost 4 bases and 0 bases, in that order; junction bases with no gene match: 0. In DNA, the CDR3 is TGTGCCAGCAGTTCTAGCGGGAGCTCCTACAATGAGCAGTTCTTC. This gives the protein CASSSSGSSYNEQFF.

The chain couples TRBV7-9 to TRBJ2-3; D may be TRBD1 or TRBD2 (5 bases each). CDR1 is SEHNR, CDR2 FQNEAQ, per germline (reference sequence). Deletions cut 1 base from V and 10 bases from J, with 9 bases between. The CDR3 spans 12 residues. CDR3 region: CASSLEGPSQYF. Written as DNA, the CDR3 is TGTGCCAGCAGCTTAGAGGGACCTTCGCAGTATTTT.

CDR3 protein: CASSPQGSVGTDTQYF. CDR3 nucleotides: TGTGCCAGCAGCCCCCAAGGGAGCGTCGGCACAGATACGCAGTATTTT. V gene TRBV7-2 combines with J gene TRBJ2-3, with D perhaps matching TRBD2 (5 bases). This CDR3 is built from 16 residues. The germline V gene encodes CDR1 SGHTA and CDR2 FQGNSA. V was trimmed by 5 bases and J by 1 base, leaving 16 bases between them.

In its sample, this clonotype was seen a few times. This chain links TRBV7-9 with TRBJ2-5, with 8 positions matching TRBD1. The V gene end was trimmed by 5 bases and the J gene end by 5 bases; junction bases not matched to a gene: 10. The CDR3 is 15 residues long. Germline V gene lookup returns CDR1 SEHNR and CDR2 FQNEAQ (reference sequence). The CDR3 DNA is TGTGCCAGCAGCCAACCGACAGGGGTCCACGAGACCCAGTACTTC. Translating gives CASSQPTGVHETQYF.

In this sample, this clonotype turned up once. The V and J genes are TRBV29-1 and TRBJ1-5; D not resolved. The CDR3 is made up of 13 amino acids. The ends were cut back, 4 bases at V and 7 bases at J, with 14 bases in the middle. Germline V gene data show CDR1 as SQVTM and CDR2 as ANQGSEA. The CDR3 sequence: CSVALGSEQPQHF. The CDR3 coding sequence is TGCAGCGTTGCTTTGGGGTCCGAGCAGCCCCAGCATTTT.

This clonotype was detected only a few times. The V and J genes are TRBV6-5 and TRBJ2-7; D gene unclear. The CDR3 totals 11 residues. Trimming shortened V by 2 bases and J by 6 bases, and 5 bases separated the two germline ends. Germline CDR1 and CDR2: MNHEY and SVGAGI. The CDR3 bases are TGTGCCAGCAGTTACATGGGCGAGCAGTACTTC. Amino acids: CASSYMGEQYF.

V is TRBV29-1 and J is TRBJ1-4, with 7 bases lining up with TRBD1. CDR1 SQVTM and CDR2 ANQGSEA come from the germline V gene. CDR3 length: 13 amino acids. J lost 10 bases, V lost 2 bases, and 7 bases had no gene match. This CDR3 reads CSVEIGDSRKLFF. The CDR3, as DNA: TGCAGCGTTGAAATCGGGGACAGTAGAAAACTGTTTTTT.

The chain joins TRBV5-6 to TRBJ2-2; D possibly corresponds to TRBD2 (6 bases). Deletions cut 0 bases from V and 0 bases from J, with 9 bases between. Germline V lookup: CDR1 SGHDT, CDR2 YYEEEE. CDR3 length: 16 residues. The CDR3 nucleotides are TGTGCCAGCAGCTTGGCTTCGGGGGCGAACACCGGGGAGCTGTTTTTT. It codes for CASSLASGANTGELFF.

The rearrangement uses TRBV10-3 and TRBJ2-1; weak D call: TRBD2 (5 bases). The germline V gene has CDR1 ENHRY and CDR2 SYGVKD. Deletions cut 3 bases from V and 7 bases from J, with 13 bases between. The CDR3 extends over 14 amino acids. The CDR3 sequence is CAISDRASRNEQFF. CDR3 bases: TGTGCCATCAGTGACCGGGCTAGCCGGAATGAGCAGTTCTTC.

The chain employs TRBV18 and TRBJ2-7; D call uncertain. The V end lost 2 bases, the J end lost 3 bases, and 5 bases lay between the germline ends. The CDR3 covers 12 residues. Germline loops: CDR1 KGHSH, CDR2 LQKENI. CDR3: CASSPNDYEQYF. CDR3 DNA: TGTGCCAGCTCACCAAACGACTACGAGCAGTACTTC. Supplemented by reference TRBV18 and TRBJ2-7, the full variable domain reads NAGVMQNPRHLVRRRGQEARLRCSPMKGHSHVYWYRQLPEEGLKFMVYLQKENIIDESGMPKERFSAEFPKEGPSILRIQQVVRGDSAAYFCASSPNDYEQYFGPGTRLTVT.

The gene calls are TRBV9 and TRBJ2-3; TRBD2 aligns across 8 bases. There are 15 residues in the CDR3. Germline V gives CDR1 SGDLS, CDR2 YYNGEE. With 3 bases clipped from V and 3 bases from J, the junction kept 6 bases outside the gene matches. The CDR3 sequence is CASSGTGGQTDTQYF. The CDR3 nucleotides read TGTGCCAGCAGCGGAACGGGAGGGCAAACAGATACGCAGTATTTT.

The gene calls are TRBV14 and TRBJ1-1; D might be TRBD1 (6 bases). Germline V lookup: CDR1 SGHDN, CDR2 FVKESK. The CDR3 spans 14 residues. V was clipped by 2 bases and J by 4 bases, with 11 bases between them. The CDR3 bases are TGTGCCAGCAGCCAAACCGGAGGGGGCACTGAAGCTTTCTTT. Protein sequence: CASSQTGGGTEAFF.

A note on this clonotype: With a much larger clone just one base away, this may be a read error. The rearrangement uses TRBV2 and TRBJ1-5; D uncertain. Germline values: CDR1 SNHLY, CDR2 FYNNEI. This CDR3 region has 14 residues. V dropped 3 bases and J dropped 0 bases, with 6 bases sitting between them. CDR3 sequence reads: CASSEGSSNQPQHF. The CDR3 DNA sequence: TGTGCCAGCAGTGAGGGGAGTAGCAATCAGCCCCAGCATTTT.

CDR3 amino acids: CASSIGGLAGSSTDTQYF. The CDR3 nucleotides are TGTGCCAGTAGTATCGGCGGGTTAGCGGGGAGTAGCACAGATACGCAGTATTTT. This chain connects TRBV19 to TRBJ2-3; 8 nucleotides line up with TRBD2. V was pared by 3 bases and J by 0 bases, with 11 bases of the junction left unmatched. In germline, CDR1 is LNHDA, CDR2 SQIVND (reference sequence). The CDR3 consists of 18 residues.

V gene TRBV20-1 combines with J gene TRBJ2-1; perhaps TRBD2 as D (7 bases). CDR1 and CDR2 (germline): DFQATT, SNEGSKA (reference sequence). This CDR3 comprises 15 residues. With 1 base removed from V and 6 bases from J, the gap between germline ends came to 16 bases. CDR3 sequence: CSARVFGGPANEQFF. The CDR3 DNA follows: TGCAGTGCTAGAGTTTTCGGGGGGCCTGCCAATGAGCAGTTCTTC.

The chain combines TRBV4-1 with TRBJ1-5; D remains ambiguous. CDR3 length equals 15 residues. CDR1 and CDR2 (germline): MGHRA, YSYEKL. The V and J ends lost 1 base and 4 bases respectively, with 11 bases between them. The CDR3 region is CASSQGNSGNQPQHF. CDR3 nucleotides: TGCGCCAGCAGCCAAGGGAACAGTGGAAATCAGCCCCAGCATTTT.

This chain uses TRBV9 with TRBJ2-3, with D perhaps TRBD2 (5 bases). The germline V gene has CDR1 SGDLS and CDR2 YYNGEE. Deletions cut 0 bases from V and 5 bases from J, with 19 bases between. The CDR3 is 17 residues long. CDR3 residues: CASSVGAYGGAVDTQYF. The CDR3 DNA is TGTGCCAGCAGCGTAGGGGCCTATGGAGGAGCGGTAGATACGCAGTATTTT.

This chain connects TRBV6-6 to TRBJ2-1; 7 nucleotides align to TRBD1. Germline V gene sequence: CDR1 MNHNY, CDR2 SVGAGI (reference sequence). The CDR3 is 14 amino acids. Trimming removed 6 bases from V and 6 bases from J; junction bases left unmatched: 8. DNA of the CDR3: TGTGCCAGCAGAATAAACAGGGGAGTCAATGAGCAGTTCTTC. It codes for CASRINRGVNEQFF.

The chain employs TRBV4-2 and TRBJ1-5, with 9 bases that match TRBD1. The CDR3 has 16 residues. Germline V lookup: CDR1 LGHNA, CDR2 YNFKEQ. V dropped 1 base and J dropped 5; count of bases not matched to a gene: 6. The CDR3 region has the DNA TGTGCCAGCAGCCAAGGGGGACAGGGTAGGCATCAGCCCCAGCATTTT. Its translation is CASSQGGQGRHQPQHF.